This T cell receptor beta chain is drawn from a study of CD8 T cells in ankylosing spondylitis. The CDR3 runs to 14 residues. Trimming took 5 bases from V and 4 from J, leaving 14 bases between them. CDR1 is LNHNV and CDR2 is YYDKDF in the germline V gene (reference sequence). Regarding the study as a whole: One TCR beta motif, made up of roughly eight highly homologous variants, appeared characteristic of ankylosing spondylitis blood.

TCRdb itself ran the 5' RACE reads through MiXCR, one entry per CDR3 protein. The sample includes some 200,000 distinct CDR3 sequences, 9.5% to 15% seen only once; the top ten take 15% to 20%. Ten or more counts support this clonotype. The antigen remains undetermined. Sequencing was done on a sample of blood, either unsorted or a sorted T cell fraction (not recorded which). The sequence derives from a male donor with ankylosing spondylitis or in good health (not recorded which). The chain joins TRBV15 to TRBJ2-5, with D possibly being TRBD2 (6 bases). CDR3 in DNA: TGTGCCACCAGCTGGCTAGCGAGGGGAGAGACCCAGTACTTC. Amino acids: CATSWLARGETQYF.